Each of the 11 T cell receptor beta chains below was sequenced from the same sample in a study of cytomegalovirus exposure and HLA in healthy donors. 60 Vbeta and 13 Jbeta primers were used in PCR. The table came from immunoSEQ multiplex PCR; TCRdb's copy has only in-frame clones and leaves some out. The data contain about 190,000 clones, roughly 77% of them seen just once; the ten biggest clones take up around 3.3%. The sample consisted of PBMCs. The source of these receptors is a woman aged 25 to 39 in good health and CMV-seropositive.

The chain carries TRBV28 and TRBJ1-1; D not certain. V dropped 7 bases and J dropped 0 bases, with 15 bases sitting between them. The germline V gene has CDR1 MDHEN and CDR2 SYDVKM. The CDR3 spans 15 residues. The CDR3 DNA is TGTGCCAGCACACCAGGTATAATGGTGAACACTGAAGCTTTCTTT. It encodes CASTPGIMVNTEAFF.

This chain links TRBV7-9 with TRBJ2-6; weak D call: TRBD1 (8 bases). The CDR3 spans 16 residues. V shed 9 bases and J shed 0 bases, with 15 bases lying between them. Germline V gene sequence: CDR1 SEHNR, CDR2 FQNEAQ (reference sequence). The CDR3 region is CARGGTGRSGANVLTF. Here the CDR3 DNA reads TGTGCCAGGGGGGGGACAGGCCGCTCTGGGGCCAACGTCCTGACTTTC.

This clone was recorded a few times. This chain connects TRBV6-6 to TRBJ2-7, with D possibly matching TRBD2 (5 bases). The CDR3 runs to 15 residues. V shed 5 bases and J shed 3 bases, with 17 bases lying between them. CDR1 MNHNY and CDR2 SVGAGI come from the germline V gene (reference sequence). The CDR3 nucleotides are TGTGCCAGCAGTCCCTCGTCTTTGGGAGACTACGAGCAGTACTTC. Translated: CASSPSSLGDYEQYF.

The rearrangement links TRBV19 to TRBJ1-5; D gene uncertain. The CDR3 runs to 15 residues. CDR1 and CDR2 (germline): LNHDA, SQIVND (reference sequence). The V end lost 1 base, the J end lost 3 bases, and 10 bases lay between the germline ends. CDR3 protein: CASSIGYANNQPQHF. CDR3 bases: TGTGCCAGTAGTATAGGATATGCGAACAATCAGCCCCAGCATTTT.

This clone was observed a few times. The CDR3 region is CASSQLSGTGNNEQFF. Here the CDR3 DNA reads TGCGCCAGCAGCCAACTCTCCGGGACAGGGAACAATGAGCAGTTCTTC. The V and J genes are TRBV4-1 and TRBJ2-1; 9 nucleotides line up with TRBD1. The CDR3 contains 16 residues. The J segment lost 5 bases and the V segment lost 2 bases, leaving 7 bases of the junction unmatched. Germline CDR1 and CDR2: MGHRA and YSYEKL.

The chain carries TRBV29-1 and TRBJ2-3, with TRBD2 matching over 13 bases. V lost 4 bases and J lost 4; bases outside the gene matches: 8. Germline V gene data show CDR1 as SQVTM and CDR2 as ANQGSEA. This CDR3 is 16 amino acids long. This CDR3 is CSVGGKTSGRPDTQYF. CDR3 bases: TGCAGCGTTGGGGGAAAGACTAGCGGGAGGCCAGATACGCAGTATTTT.

The CDR3 sequence: CASSLTGIGVAFF. For the CDR3, the DNA is TGTGCCAGCAGCCTTACAGGTATAGGAGTAGCTTTCTTT. The J gene is TRBJ1-1, the V gene TRBV2; tentative D call: TRBD1 (5 bases). From germline, CDR1 is SNHLY and CDR2 FYNNEI. Trimming removed 6 bases from V and 10 bases from J, with 18 bases in between. The CDR3 covers 13 residues. Together with reference TRBV2 and TRBJ1-1, the CDR3 gives the full variable domain: EPEVTQTPSHQVTQMGQEVILRCVPISNHLYFYWYRQILGQKVEFLVSFYNNEISEKSEIFDDQFSVERPDGSNFTLKIRSTKLEDSAMYFCASSLTGIGVAFFGQGTRLTVV.

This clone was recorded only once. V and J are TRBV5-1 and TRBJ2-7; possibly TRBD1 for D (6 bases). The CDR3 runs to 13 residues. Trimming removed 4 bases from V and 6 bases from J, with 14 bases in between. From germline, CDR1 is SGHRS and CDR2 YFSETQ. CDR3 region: CASSLNRAREQYF. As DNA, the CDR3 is TGCGCCAGCAGCCTAAACAGGGCTCGCGAGCAGTACTTC.

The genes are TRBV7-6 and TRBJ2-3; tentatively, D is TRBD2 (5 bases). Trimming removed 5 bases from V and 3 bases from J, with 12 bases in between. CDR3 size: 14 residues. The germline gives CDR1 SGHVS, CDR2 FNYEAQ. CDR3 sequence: CASSLSGQTDTQYF. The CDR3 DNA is TGTGCCAGCAGCCTAAGCGGCCAAACAGATACGCAGTATTTT.

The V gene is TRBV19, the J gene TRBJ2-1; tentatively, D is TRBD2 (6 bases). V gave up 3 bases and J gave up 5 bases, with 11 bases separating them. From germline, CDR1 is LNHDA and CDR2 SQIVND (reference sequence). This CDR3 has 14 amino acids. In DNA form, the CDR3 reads TGTGCCAGTAGTATCTACGGGAGTGACAATGAGCAGTTCTTC. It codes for CASSIYGSDNEQFF.

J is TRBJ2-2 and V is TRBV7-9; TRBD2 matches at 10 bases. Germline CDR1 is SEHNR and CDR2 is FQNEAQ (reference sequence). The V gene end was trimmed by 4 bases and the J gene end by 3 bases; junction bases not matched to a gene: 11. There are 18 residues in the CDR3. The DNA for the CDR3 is TGTGCCAGCAGCTCAGAGCGGGAGGGCCGGTCTGACACCGGGGAGCTGTTTTTT. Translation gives CASSSEREGRSDTGELFF.